A selection of T cell receptor beta chains follows, all from one sample in a study of blood T cell repertoires in COVID-19. TCRdb's table, derived via immunoSEQ multiplex PCR, lists solely in-frame clones and lacks some. The sample lists about 38,000 clones, about 88% occurring once. Material for sequencing was peripheral blood. The receptors derive from a man between 70 and 80 years old with active COVID-19. The conserved cysteine and the conserved F or W are not part of the CDR3 here. Not all rows give a size; the values are once, few, many and, for expanded clones, a class.

J gene | clone size | V gene | CDR3 protein
TRBJ1-1 | . | TRBV30 | AWSVPGRVAAF
TRBJ2-2 | . | TRBV18 | ASSSSGGSNTGELF
TRBJ2-2 | . | TRBV5-1 | ASRFLPAGGHTGELF
TRBJ1-5 | . | TRBV6-6 | ASSYSGGEQPQH
TRBJ1-2 | . | TRBV4-2 | ASSQLGLTGGVGYT
TRBJ2-5 | . | TRBV7-2 | ASSLVRSIQETQY
TRBJ1-2 | . | TRBV18 | ASSMTGNNYGYT
TRBJ2-3 | . | TRBV7-2 | ASSSLGSGGTDTQY
TRBJ2-3 | . | TRBV24-1 | ATSDAGQGAQY
TRBJ2-1 | few | TRBV7-7 | ASSATSGRANEQF
TRBJ2-7 | . | TRBV11-2 | ASSPEAWQGGREQY
TRBJ1-1 | . | TRBV10-2 | ASSESSGYRDTEAF
TRBJ1-1 | . | TRBV28 | ASSLDRVNTEAF
TRBJ2-5 | . | TRBV28 | ASSSEGGAYGRETQY
TRBJ2-2 | . | TRBV30 | AWSKGQWTGELF
TRBJ2-1 | . | TRBV2 | ASRPASGSYNEQF
TRBJ1-1 | . | TRBV18 | ASSPDRKNTEAF
TRBJ2-5 | . | TRBV7-2 | ASSLAGGGETQY
TRBJ2-5 | few | TRBV27 | ASSFGGRVWETQY
TRBJ2-3 | . | TRBV6-5 | ASLTGGTDTQY
TRBJ1-2 | once | TRBV5-1 | ASSLAPSSRGYGYT
TRBJ2-5 | . | TRBV2 | ASSETFRVGQETQY
TRBJ1-2 | . | TRBV6-6 | ASSYQGDGYT
TRBJ2-3 | . | TRBV29-1 | SVGGGLLADTQY
TRBJ1-1 | . | TRBV7-9 | ASSHSTGNTEAF
TRBJ2-1 | . | TRBV9 | ASSVVPGTSGGDEQF
TRBJ2-1 | . | TRBV6-2/TRBV6-3 | ASSQEGNGVF
TRBJ1-5 | . | TRBV30 | AWSVTGNRQPQH
TRBJ2-7 | . | TRBV4-3 | ASSLGQGSYEQY
TRBJ1-5 | . | TRBV27 | ASSRGWTGPNQPQH
TRBJ1-6 | . | TRBV27 | ASSLRQGFSPLH
TRBJ2-3 | . | TRBV30 | AWSAGLALTDTQY
TRBJ2-3 | . | TRBV30 | AWSVGSTVSTDTQY
TRBJ2-5 | . | TRBV5-1 | ASSLGLGWQETQY
TRBJ2-3 | . | TRBV19 | ASCITGLAGGRDTQY
TRBJ1-3 | . | TRBV2 | ASSGGERNTIY
TRBJ2-2 | . | TRBV11-1 | ASSLVGGGSTGELF
TRBJ2-7 | . | TRBV7-2 | ASSPQAGIEQY
TRBJ2-2 | few | TRBV5-8 | ASSRGRGQLSGELF
TRBJ2-5 | once | TRBV18 | ASSPRQGTKETQY
TRBJ1-6 | . | TRBV28 | ASSLAGTGANSPLH
TRBJ2-7 | . | TRBV7-8 | ASSLGLDYEQY
TRBJ1-6 | once | TRBV6-5 | ASTGDRAGSPLH
TRBJ1-4 | once | TRBV19 | ASSATGQGFEKLF
TRBJ1-2 | . | TRBV5-5 | ASSQQGVKYGYT
TRBJ2-3 | once | TRBV5-5 | ASSPWGGSTDTQY
TRBJ2-7 | . | TRBV11-2 | ASSLKREGPQY
TRBJ1-1 | . | TRBV9 | ASSRRDLLNTEAF
TRBJ1-4 | . | TRBV19 | ASSISLGDRAEKLF
TRBJ2-3 | . | TRBV7-9 | ASSPLFSGRDIDTQY